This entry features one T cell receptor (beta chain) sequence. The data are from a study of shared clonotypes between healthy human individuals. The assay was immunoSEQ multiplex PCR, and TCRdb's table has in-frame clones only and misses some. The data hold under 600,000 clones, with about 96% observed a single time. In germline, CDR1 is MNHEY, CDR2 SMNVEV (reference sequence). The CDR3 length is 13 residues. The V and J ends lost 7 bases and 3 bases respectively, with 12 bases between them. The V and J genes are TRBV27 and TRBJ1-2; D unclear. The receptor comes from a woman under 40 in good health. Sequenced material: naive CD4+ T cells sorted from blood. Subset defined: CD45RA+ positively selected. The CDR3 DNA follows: TGTGCCAGCATGGGAGGGAACGACTATGGCTACACCTTC. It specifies CASMGGNDYGYTF.